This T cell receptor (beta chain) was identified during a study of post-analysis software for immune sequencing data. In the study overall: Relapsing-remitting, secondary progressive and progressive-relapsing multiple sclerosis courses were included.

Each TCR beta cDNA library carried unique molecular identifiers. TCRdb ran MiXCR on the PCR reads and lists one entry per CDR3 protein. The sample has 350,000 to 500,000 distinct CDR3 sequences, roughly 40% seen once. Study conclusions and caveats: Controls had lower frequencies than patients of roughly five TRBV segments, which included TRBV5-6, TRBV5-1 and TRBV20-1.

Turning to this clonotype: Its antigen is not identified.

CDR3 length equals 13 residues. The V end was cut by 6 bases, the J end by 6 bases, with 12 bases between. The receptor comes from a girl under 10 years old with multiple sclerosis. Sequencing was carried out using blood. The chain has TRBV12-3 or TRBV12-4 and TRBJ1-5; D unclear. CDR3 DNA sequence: TGTGCCAGCAGGCGAGGAGAAGTTCAGCCCCAGCATTTT. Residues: CASRRGEVQPQHF.